In its sample, the clone carrying this T cell receptor (beta chain) was seen once. The data were produced by immunoSEQ multiplex PCR, yet TCRdb's version contains in-frame clones alone and is incomplete. The profile covers 81,000 or so clones, with just over 90% appearing a single time and about 13% taken by the ten largest. This sample is part of a study of OX40 agonist ivuxolimab in advanced cancers. The germline V gene encodes CDR1 MNHEY and CDR2 SVGAGI. Trimming pared 2 bases from V and 3 bases from J, leaving 8 bases between. The CDR3 is 13 amino acids. The V and J genes are TRBV6-5 and TRBJ2-7; D call uncertain. The material was CD4+ or CD8+ T cells sorted from blood, obtained in a trial of the OX40 agonist ivuxolimab. This TCR derives from an adult with an advanced solid tumor such as melanoma, head and neck, liver or kidney cancer. CDR3 protein: CASSYGQVYEQYF. The CDR3 DNA sequence: TGTGCCAGCAGTTACGGGCAGGTCTACGAGCAGTACTTC.